These 10 T cell receptor beta chains share one sample of origin, sequenced in a study of shared clonotypes between healthy human individuals. Assay used: immunoSEQ multiplex PCR; TCRdb lists only in-frame clones, some missing. The sample yields a few million clones, 85% to 95% seen once. The sequencing sample was made of naive CD4+ T cells from PBMCs. The sample's subset: CD45RA+ positively selected. The receptors shown here come from a man in his late teens or twenties in good health. Some clones in this sample may be carry-over from other donors' samples.

V gene TRBV6-6 combines with J gene TRBJ1-2; D is undetermined. The CDR3 extends over 14 amino acids. The germline CDR1 and CDR2 sequences are MNHNY and SVGAGI (reference sequence). The V end was cut by 6 bases, the J end by 0 bases, with 11 bases between. The chain's CDR3 is CASSPHGPNYGYTF. CDR3 nucleotide sequence: TGTGCCAGCAGCCCACACGGACCTAACTATGGCTACACCTTC.

Comments on this clone: Distinct nucleotide sequences in the sample also encode this CDR3. The chain combines TRBV7-3 with TRBJ2-1; maybe TRBD2 (6 bases). The CDR3 covers 13 residues. Germline V gene lookup returns CDR1 SGHTA and CDR2 FQGTGA. The V end lost 2 bases, the J end lost 7 bases, and 9 bases lay between the germline ends. DNA of the CDR3: TGTGCCAGCAGCTTACCTGGGGGGAATGAGCAGTTCTTC. This encodes CASSLPGGNEQFF.

In regard to this clone: This sample includes further DNA sequences coding for the same CDR3. V gene TRBV9 combines with J gene TRBJ1-5; D might be TRBD1 (5 bases). V was clipped by 0 bases and J by 6 bases, with 7 bases between them. Germline values: CDR1 SGDLS, CDR2 YYNGEE. The CDR3 runs 13 residues. The DNA of the CDR3 is TGTGCCAGCAGCGTAGCGGGGGGTCAGCCCCAGCATTTT. Protein: CASSVAGGQPQHF.

This clone was observed a single time. The rearrangement uses TRBV4-3 and TRBJ2-7; D may be TRBD2 (6 bases). Germline assignment: CDR1 LGHNA and CDR2 YSLEER. This CDR3 has 15 amino acids. V shed 2 bases and J shed 3 bases, with 14 bases lying between them. The CDR3 sequence is CASSQTGTRDYEQYF. The CDR3 DNA sequence: TGCGCCAGCAGCCAAACCGGGACTCGGGACTACGAGCAGTACTTC.

The V call is TRBV27, the J call TRBJ2-1; 7 bases match TRBD2. The germline V gene encodes CDR1 MNHEY and CDR2 SMNVEV (reference sequence). With V trimmed by 5 bases and J by 5 bases, 9 bases remained unmatched. The CDR3 totals 15 residues. CDR3 protein: CASSELAKLNNEQFF. The DNA of the CDR3 is TGTGCCAGCAGTGAACTAGCGAAACTTAACAATGAGCAGTTCTTC.

The V gene is TRBV27, the J gene TRBJ2-1; 7 bases align to TRBD1. This CDR3 spans 15 amino acids. Per germline, CDR1 MNHEY and CDR2 SMNVEV (reference sequence). The trim removed 5 bases at V and 4 bases at J, leaving 8 bases unmatched. This CDR3 is CASSAPGTVYNEQFF. DNA for the CDR3: TGTGCCAGCAGTGCCCCCGGGACAGTGTACAATGAGCAGTTCTTC.

The CDR3 loop is CASSDRQGTEAFF. In nucleotides, the CDR3 is TGTGCCAGCAGTGATCGGCAGGGCACTGAAGCTTTCTTT. The chain joins TRBV6-6 to TRBJ1-1; D perhaps matches TRBD1 (5 bases). Germline CDR1 MNHNY, CDR2 SVGAGI (reference sequence). The CDR3 has 13 amino acids. With 5 bases removed from V and 4 bases from J, the gap between germline ends came to 11 bases.

The chain couples TRBV5-6 to TRBJ1-2; perhaps TRBD1 as D (5 bases). Germline CDR1 is SGHDT and CDR2 is YYEEEE. V lost 3 bases to trimming and J lost 3 bases, with 15 bases between them. The CDR3 contains 15 residues. The DNA of the CDR3 is TGTGCCAGCAGCTCCGTTCAGGGAAGCTACTATGGCTACACCTTC. Amino acids: CASSSVQGSYYGYTF.

The chain links TRBV7-9 to TRBJ2-1; D call uncertain. The CDR3 runs to 14 residues. V dropped 3 bases and J dropped 5 bases, with 11 bases sitting between them. Germline V gene sequence: CDR1 SEHNR, CDR2 FQNEAQ (reference sequence). CDR3 sequence reads: CASSLRRENNEQFF. The DNA for the CDR3 is TGTGCCAGCAGCTTGAGGAGAGAAAACAATGAGCAGTTCTTC.

For the CDR3, the DNA is TGTGCCAGCATGGAACAGGGAGCGGGCACTGAAGCTTTCTTT. Amino acid sequence: CASMEQGAGTEAFF. The chain carries TRBV7-9 and TRBJ1-1, with D possibly matching TRBD1 (6 bases). Per germline, CDR1 SEHNR and CDR2 FQNEAQ (reference sequence). With 7 bases removed from V and 4 bases from J, the gap between germline ends came to 16 bases. CDR3 length: 14 amino acids.